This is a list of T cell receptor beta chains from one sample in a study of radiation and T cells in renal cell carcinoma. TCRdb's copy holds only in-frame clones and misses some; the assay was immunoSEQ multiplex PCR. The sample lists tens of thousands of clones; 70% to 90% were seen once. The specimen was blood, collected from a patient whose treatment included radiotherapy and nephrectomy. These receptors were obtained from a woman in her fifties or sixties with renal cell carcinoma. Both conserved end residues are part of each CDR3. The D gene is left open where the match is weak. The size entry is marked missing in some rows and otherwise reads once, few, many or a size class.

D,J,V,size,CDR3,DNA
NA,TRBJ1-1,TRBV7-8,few,CASKEGTEAFF,TGTGCCAGCAAAGAGGGCACTGAAGCTTTCTTT
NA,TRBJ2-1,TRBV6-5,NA,CASSFLLARSYNEQFF,TGTGCCAGCAGTTTCCTTTTAGCGCGCTCCTACAATGAGCAGTTCTTC
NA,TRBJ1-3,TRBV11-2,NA,CASSLRVGAGNTIYF,TGTGCCAGCAGCTTAAGGGTCGGGGCTGGAAACACCATATATTTT
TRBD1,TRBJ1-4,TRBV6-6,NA,CASSLDRATNEKLFF,TGTGCCAGCAGTTTAGACAGGGCGACTAATGAAAAACTGTTTTTT
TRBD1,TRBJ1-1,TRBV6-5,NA,CASSTGTASTEAFF,TGTGCCAGCAGTACTGGGACAGCCTCCACTGAAGCTTTCTTT
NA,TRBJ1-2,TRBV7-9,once,CASSLGGIGQADGYTF,TGTGCCAGCAGCTTAGGCGGGATTGGGCAAGCGGATGGCTACACCTTC
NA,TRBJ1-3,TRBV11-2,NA,CASSPGRGSLGNTIYF,TGTGCCAGCAGCCCGGGTAGGGGGTCCCTCGGAAACACCATATATTTT
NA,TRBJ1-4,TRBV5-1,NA,CASSLQAGTNEKLFF,TGCGCCAGCAGCTTGCAAGCAGGGACTAATGAAAAACTGTTTTTT
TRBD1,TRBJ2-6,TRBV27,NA,CASSLGPGQGSSGANVLTF,TGTGCCAGCAGTTTGGGGCCGGGACAGGGGAGCTCTGGGGCCAACGTCCTGACTTTC
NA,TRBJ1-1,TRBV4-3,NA,CASSQETKNTEAFF,TGCGCCAGCAGCCAAGAGACGAAGAACACTGAAGCTTTCTTT
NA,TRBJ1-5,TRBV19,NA,CASTPVRGNQPQHF,TGTGCCAGTACCCCCGTCAGGGGCAATCAGCCCCAGCATTTT
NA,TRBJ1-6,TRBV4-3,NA,CASSQDQGVLGSLHF,TGCGCCAGCAGCCAAGATCAAGGAGTGCTGGGGTCCCTCCACTTT
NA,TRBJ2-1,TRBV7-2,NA,CASSLAFGTYNEQFF,TGTGCCAGCAGCTTAGCGTTTGGAACTTACAATGAGCAGTTCTTC
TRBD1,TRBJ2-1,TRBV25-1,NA,CASSEDTGAPPQFF,TGTGCCAGCAGTGAGGATACAGGGGCTCCCCCGCAGTTCTTC
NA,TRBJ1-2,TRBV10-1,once,CASSESRDGIPTF,TGCGCCAGCAGTGAGTCCAGGGATGGAATTCCCACCTTC
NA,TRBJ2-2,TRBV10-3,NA,CAISETGSPNTGELFF,TGTGCCATCAGTGAAACAGGGTCCCCGAACACCGGGGAGCTGTTTTTT
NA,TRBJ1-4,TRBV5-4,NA,CASSLGGRDEKLFF,TGTGCCAGCAGCTTGGGCGGGCGGGATGAAAAACTGTTTTTT
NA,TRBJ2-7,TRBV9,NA,CASSRLGEVAYEQYF,TGTGCCAGCAGTCGGTTGGGAGAAGTCGCCTACGAGCAGTACTTC
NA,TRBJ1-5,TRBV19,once,CASSMRPSNQPQHF,TGTGCCAGTAGTATGCGGCCTAGCAATCAGCCCCAGCATTTT
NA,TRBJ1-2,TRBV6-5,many,CASGRKGSNYGYTF,TGTGCCAGCGGGAGGAAGGGAAGTAACTATGGCTACACCTTC